The next 25 T cell receptor beta chains were all read from a single sample in a study of a mutant IDH1 vaccine in newly diagnosed glioma. Generated by immunoSEQ multiplex PCR, the TCRdb table keeps only in-frame clones and is missing some. Of approximately 84,000 clones listed, approximately 80% are singletons. No antigen has been assigned to these receptors. Sample time point: week 47, end of study. A single vaccine dose contained 300 ug of mutant IDH1 20-mer peptide, and topical imiquimod was used with it. The material was PBMCs, obtained from a glioma patient whose treatment included an IDH1 peptide vaccine. The receptors stem from a man between 40 and 49 years old with glioma.

The J gene is TRBJ1-1, the V gene TRBV5-5, with 9 bases that match TRBD1. Germline V lookup: CDR1 SGHKS, CDR2 YYEKEE (reference sequence). V shed 7 bases, J shed 5 bases, and the junction held 6 bases outside the gene matches. This CDR3 comprises 13 residues. The CDR3 here is CASQQGAWTEAFF. The CDR3, as DNA: TGTGCCAGCCAACAGGGGGCGTGGACTGAAGCTTTCTTT.

The genes are TRBV5-8 and TRBJ2-1; no firm D call. There are 13 residues in the CDR3. The germline V and J ends were trimmed by 4 bases and 3 bases, with 8 bases remaining between them. Germline CDR1 SGHTS, CDR2 YDEGEE. The CDR3 is CASSPGYYNEQFF. The CDR3 DNA reads as TGTGCCAGCAGCCCCGGGTACTACAATGAGCAGTTCTTC.

The rearrangement links TRBV7-9 to TRBJ2-7; 7 bases fit TRBD1. V dropped 6 bases and J dropped 0; count of bases not matched to a gene: 8. Germline-derived CDR1 and CDR2 are SEHNR and FQNEAQ (reference sequence). The CDR3 has 15 amino acids. The CDR3, as DNA: TGTGCCAGCAGTTCCCTCGACAGGGCCTCCTACGAGCAGTACTTC. Amino acids: CASSSLDRASYEQYF.

The chain joins TRBV19 to TRBJ1-3, with a weak D call TRBD1 (5 bases). Looked up from germline, CDR1 is LNHDA and CDR2 is SQIVND (reference sequence). Trimming took 6 bases from V and 4 from J, leaving 10 bases between them. The CDR3 sequence is 13 residues long. Written as DNA, the CDR3 is TGTGCCAGTAGGGGACGAGTCGGAAACACCATATATTTT. It is translated as CASRGRVGNTIYF.

The V call is TRBV27, the J call TRBJ2-7; TRBD1 is a possible D gene (7 bases). V was cut by 6 bases and J by 2 bases, with 14 bases left in between. CDR3 size: 14 residues. The germline CDR1 and CDR2 sequences are MNHEY and SMNVEV (reference sequence). This CDR3 reads CASSQGEAPYEQYF. CDR3 coding DNA: TGTGCCAGCAGCCAGGGGGAGGCGCCCTACGAGCAGTACTTC.

The rearrangement joins TRBV10-3 to TRBJ1-1; weak D call: TRBD1 (5 bases). This CDR3 contains 15 residues. The V gene's germline CDR1 is ENHRY and CDR2 SYGVKD. V lost 0 bases and J 0 bases, leaving 8 bases between the germline ends. The CDR3 DNA is TGTGCCATCAGTGAGTCGCGGGGGATGAACACTGAAGCTTTCTTT. This translates into CAISESRGMNTEAFF.

V usage is TRBV19 and J usage is TRBJ2-2; D remains ambiguous. CDR1 and CDR2 from the germline V gene are LNHDA and SQIVND (reference sequence). Trimming stripped 3 bases from V and 3 bases from J, with 11 bases between. The CDR3 length is 15 residues. The CDR3 region is CASSINRAHTGELFF. In nucleotides, the CDR3 is TGTGCCAGTAGTATCAACCGGGCCCACACCGGGGAGCTGTTTTTT.

The chain uses TRBV28 and TRBJ1-4; D is undetermined. With 9 bases removed from V and 1 base from J, the gap between germline ends came to 6 bases. The germline V gene encodes CDR1 MDHEN and CDR2 SYDVKM. The CDR3 runs to 12 residues. This CDR3 is CASGVTNEKLFF. CDR3 nucleotides: TGTGCCAGTGGGGTAACTAATGAAAAACTGTTTTTT.

The V call is TRBV9, the J call TRBJ2-3; TRBD2 matches 7 bases. Germline V gives CDR1 SGDLS, CDR2 YYNGEE. The CDR3 loop spans 17 amino acids. Trimming took 0 bases from V and 5 from J; bases not matched to a gene: 12. CDR3 region: CASSVDGFGGTIDTQYF. The CDR3 coding sequence is TGTGCCAGCAGCGTAGATGGTTTCGGGGGGACGATAGATACGCAGTATTTT.

This clone was found a few times. The chain combines TRBV6-1 with TRBJ1-2, with D maybe TRBD1 (6 bases). CDR3 length: 14 amino acids. CDR1 is MNHNS and CDR2 is SASEGT in the germline V gene. Trimming cost V 2 bases and J 4 bases, with 11 bases left between them. CDR3 coding DNA: TGTGCCAGCAGTGAAAGGGGGGCGGGCTATGGCTACACCTTC. This translates into CASSERGAGYGYTF.

In this sample, this clone turned up once. V and J are TRBV2 and TRBJ2-4; TRBD1 might be the D (5 bases). V was pared by 7 bases and J by 1 base, with 14 bases between. The CDR3 loop spans 15 amino acids. Germline values: CDR1 SNHLY, CDR2 FYNNEI. CDR3 nucleotide sequence: TGTGCCAGCACCTTGCACAGGCTTGCCAAAAACATTCAGTACTTC. This gives the protein CASTLHRLAKNIQYF.

There are a few counts of this clone. The gene calls are TRBV5-1 and TRBJ1-2; D uncertain. Trimming left V 0 bases short and J 3 bases short, with 9 bases between. Per germline, CDR1 SGHRS and CDR2 YFSETQ. The CDR3 has 14 amino acids. The CDR3, as DNA: TGCGCCAGCAGCTTGGCCGGGCCAGACTATGGCTACACCTTC. Its translation: CASSLAGPDYGYTF.

This clone has more than one count but fewer than ten. The rearrangement uses TRBV9 and TRBJ1-1, with 7 bases fitting TRBD1. The CDR3 length is 14 residues. Germline-derived CDR1 and CDR2 are SGDLS and YYNGEE. J gave up 3 bases and V 4 bases, and 6 bases lay outside the gene matches. As DNA, the CDR3 is TGTGCCAGCAGCTTGACAGGGAGCTACACTGAAGCTTTCTTT. Translated, it gives CASSLTGSYTEAFF.

The table lists this clone with a few counts. This sequence joins TRBV7-9 and TRBJ1-1; D unclear. V dropped 7 bases and J dropped 0 bases, with 12 bases sitting between them. CDR1 is SEHNR and CDR2 is FQNEAQ in the germline V gene (reference sequence). The CDR3 covers 14 residues. Here the CDR3 DNA reads TGTGCCAGCAACCTTAAAACGGTGAACACTGAAGCTTTCTTT. It codes for CASNLKTVNTEAFF.

The chain links TRBV2 to TRBJ2-1; 10 bases are a match to TRBD2. This CDR3 is 20 amino acids long. Germline V gene lookup returns CDR1 SNHLY and CDR2 FYNNEI. With V trimmed by 5 bases and J by 7 bases, 23 bases remained unmatched. DNA of the CDR3: TGTGCCAGCAGTCGAATAACGATAAGAATCAGCGGGGGGGTCGGGAATGAGCAGTTCTTC. It yields the protein CASSRITIRISGGVGNEQFF.

The CDR3 DNA is TGTGCCAGCAGCTTGGGTGGACAGACCATTACTGAAGCTTTCTTT. It codes for CASSLGGQTITEAFF. The gene calls are TRBV5-8 and TRBJ1-1; maybe TRBD1 (6 bases). CDR1 SGHTS and CDR2 YDEGEE come from the germline V gene. The CDR3 has 15 amino acids. The V gene lost 0 bases and the J gene lost 5 bases, with 14 bases spanning the gap.

This clone is a singleton in its sample. The chain uses TRBV7-2 and TRBJ1-5; 8 nucleotides agree with TRBD1. The germline CDR1 and CDR2 sequences are SGHTA and FQGNSA. J gave up 5 bases and V 3 bases, and 3 bases lay outside the gene matches. The CDR3 has 14 residues. This CDR3 is CASSFHRGDQPQHF. DNA for the CDR3: TGTGCCAGCAGCTTCCACAGGGGGGATCAGCCCCAGCATTTT.

This chain connects TRBV5-6 to TRBJ1-5, with D possibly being TRBD1 (5 bases). From germline, CDR1 is SGHDT and CDR2 YYEEEE. CDR3 size: 18 residues. Trimming cost V 2 bases and J 1 base, with 19 bases left between them. This chain's CDR3 is CASSFRGVLPRSNQPQHF. The CDR3 DNA sequence: TGTGCCAGCAGCTTTCGGGGGGTCCTCCCCCGAAGCAATCAGCCCCAGCATTTT.

The chain's CDR3 is CASSNRDRGFGTEAFF. DNA of the CDR3: TGCGCCAGCAGCAACCGGGACAGGGGTTTTGGCACTGAAGCTTTCTTT. The rearrangement uses TRBV5-1 and TRBJ1-1; 10 bases map to TRBD1. V was pared by 4 bases and J by 4 bases, with 10 bases of the junction left unmatched. Germline CDR1 SGHRS, CDR2 YFSETQ. The CDR3 is 16 amino acids.

This clone was seen only a few times. The rearrangement links TRBV19 to TRBJ2-2; 7 nucleotides match TRBD1. The V gene's germline CDR1 is LNHDA and CDR2 SQIVND (reference sequence). This CDR3 comprises 15 residues. J was trimmed by 2 bases and V by 3 bases; bases with no gene match: 3. This CDR3 is CASSMGTANTGELFF. CDR3 DNA sequence: TGTGCCAGTAGTATGGGGACAGCCAACACCGGGGAGCTGTTTTTT.

In DNA form, the CDR3 reads TGTGCCAGCAGCCCCCGGACAGCCCCCGGGGAGCTGTTTTTT. Its translation is CASSPRTAPGELFF. The rearrangement links TRBV7-8 to TRBJ2-2; possible D gene TRBD1, 6 bases. Trimming shortened V by 5 bases and J by 6 bases, and 13 bases separated the two germline ends. There are 14 residues in the CDR3. Germline V gene sequence: CDR1 SGHVS, CDR2 FQNEAQ.

The V gene is TRBV25-1, the J gene TRBJ2-6, with D perhaps TRBD1 or TRBD2 (6 bases each). The V gene lost 1 base and the J gene lost 2 bases, with 9 bases spanning the gap. The CDR3 length is 16 residues. CDR1 and CDR2 (germline): MGHDK, SYGVNS. The CDR3 coding sequence is TGTGCCAGCAGTGAATGGGGGGCGCCTGGGGCCAACGTCCTGACTTTC. As protein: CASSEWGAPGANVLTF.

This clone was picked up one time. J is TRBJ2-1 and V is TRBV7-9; 14 bases line up with TRBD2. The CDR3 loop spans 15 amino acids. Per germline, CDR1 SEHNR and CDR2 FQNEAQ (reference sequence). The V segment lost 6 bases and the J segment 6 bases; nucleotides outside the gene matches: 4. This chain's CDR3 is CASSSGLAGVNEQFF. In DNA, the CDR3 is TGTGCCAGCAGTTCGGGACTAGCGGGAGTCAATGAGCAGTTCTTC.

The chain uses TRBV5-4 and TRBJ2-7, with 8 bases lining up with TRBD2. Per germline, CDR1 SGHNT and CDR2 YYREEE (reference sequence). With 0 bases clipped from V and 0 bases from J, the junction kept 5 bases outside the gene matches. CDR3 length: 16 amino acids. The CDR3 region has the DNA TGTGCCAGCAGCTTGGATGGCGGGGGGAGCTCCTACGAGCAGTACTTC. It yields the protein CASSLDGGGSSYEQYF.

V usage is TRBV9 and J usage is TRBJ1-2; D is undetermined. V lost 2 bases and J 4 bases, leaving 6 bases between the germline ends. Germline V lookup: CDR1 SGDLS, CDR2 YYNGEE. The length of the CDR3 is 12 residues. Here the CDR3 reads CASSVYSYGYTF. The CDR3 nucleotides read TGTGCCAGCAGCGTCTATAGCTATGGCTACACCTTC.